This is a list of T cell receptor beta chains from one sample in a study of blood T cells in healthy people across ages. One entry per CDR3 protein, called by TCRdb with MiXCR from the 5' RACE reads. The sample has around 500,000 distinct CDR3 sequences; around 50% are singletons. What was sequenced was blood. The receptors were sampled from a man older than 75 in good health. The CDR3 runs from the conserved cysteine through the conserved F or W. Fields, in order: V gene, D gene, J gene, clone size, CDR3 length, CDR3 protein, CDR3 DNA. The D gene is left open where the match is weak. Some rows mark clone size as missing; the rest say once, few, many or name a class of expanded clone.

v_call: TRBV6-5
d_call: TRBD1
j_call: TRBJ1-1
clone_size: -
cdr3_length: 13
cdr3_aa: CASRRGTGSEAFF
cdr3_nt: TGTGCCAGCAGGCGAGGGACAGGGTCTGAAGCTTTCTTT

v_call: TRBV5-6
d_call: TRBD1
j_call: TRBJ2-1
clone_size: -
cdr3_length: 15
cdr3_aa: CTSSLRDRGNNEQFF
cdr3_nt: TGTACCAGCAGCTTACGCGACAGGGGGAACAATGAGCAGTTCTTC

v_call: TRBV20-1
d_call: -
j_call: TRBJ2-3
clone_size: -
cdr3_length: 13
cdr3_aa: CSEAGASTDTQYF
cdr3_nt: TGCAGTGAAGCGGGCGCTAGCACAGATACGCAGTATTTT

v_call: TRBV20-1
d_call: TRBD2
j_call: TRBJ2-3
clone_size: -
cdr3_length: 15
cdr3_aa: CSAVGLAGDGDTQYF
cdr3_nt: TGCAGTGCGGTGGGACTAGCGGGAGACGGCGATACGCAGTATTTT

v_call: TRBV5-1
d_call: -
j_call: TRBJ2-5
clone_size: -
cdr3_length: 14
cdr3_aa: CASSLEAGLETQYF
cdr3_nt: TGCGCCAGCAGCCTGGAGGCCGGGTTAGAGACCCAGTACTTC

v_call: TRBV11-2
d_call: -
j_call: TRBJ1-1
clone_size: -
cdr3_length: 13
cdr3_aa: CANSWEGHTEAFF
cdr3_nt: TGTGCCAACAGCTGGGAGGGGCATACTGAAGCTTTCTTT

v_call: TRBV27
d_call: TRBD1
j_call: TRBJ2-3
clone_size: few
cdr3_length: 14
cdr3_aa: CASKDRGVTDTQYF
cdr3_nt: TGTGCCAGCAAGGACAGGGGTGTGACAGATACGCAGTATTTT

v_call: TRBV20-1
d_call: TRBD2
j_call: TRBJ2-4
clone_size: -
cdr3_length: 16
cdr3_aa: CSGEAGTSSSQDIQYF
cdr3_nt: TGCAGCGGAGAGGCCGGGACTAGTTCTTCCCAAGACATTCAGTACTTC

v_call: TRBV20-1
d_call: -
j_call: TRBJ2-5
clone_size: once
cdr3_length: 15
cdr3_aa: CSARDRRASQETQYF
cdr3_nt: TGCAGTGCTAGAGACCGGAGGGCGAGCCAAGAGACCCAGTACTTC

v_call: TRBV5-1
d_call: -
j_call: TRBJ1-4
clone_size: once
cdr3_length: 14
cdr3_aa: CASSLEGRTEKLFF
cdr3_nt: TGCGCCAGCAGCTTGGAGGGGAGGACGGAAAAACTGTTTTTT

v_call: TRBV7-2
d_call: -
j_call: TRBJ2-7
clone_size: -
cdr3_length: 15
cdr3_aa: CASSLAVGSSYEQYF
cdr3_nt: TGTGCCAGCAGCTTAGCGGTGGGCAGCTCCTACGAGCAGTACTTC

v_call: TRBV20-1
d_call: -
j_call: TRBJ1-5
clone_size: -
cdr3_length: 14
cdr3_aa: CSARADWGNQPQHF
cdr3_nt: TGCAGTGCTAGAGCGGACTGGGGCAATCAGCCCCAGCATTTT

v_call: TRBV27
d_call: -
j_call: TRBJ1-1
clone_size: -
cdr3_length: 14
cdr3_aa: CASSLESGYTEAFF
cdr3_nt: TGTGCCAGCAGTTTAGAATCCGGGTACACTGAAGCTTTCTTT

v_call: TRBV5-1
d_call: TRBD2
j_call: TRBJ2-7
clone_size: few
cdr3_length: 15
cdr3_aa: CASSFSGGLTYEQYF
cdr3_nt: TGCGCCAGCAGCTTTAGCGGGGGCCTTACCTACGAGCAGTACTTC

v_call: TRBV2
d_call: -
j_call: TRBJ2-3
clone_size: -
cdr3_length: 14
cdr3_aa: CASSENTLRDTQYF
cdr3_nt: TGTGCCAGCAGTGAAAATACCCTAAGGGATACGCAGTATTTT